This TCR beta chain emerged from a study of blood T cell repertoires in COVID-19. Turning to the study itself: T cells, B-cell-depleted T cells, or PBMCs supplied cDNA or gDNA.

This CDR3 is built from 11 residues. V lost 6 bases and J lost 3, with 5 bases in between. Germline CDR1 SGHAT, CDR2 FQNNGV. Repertoires were generated with immunoSEQ multiplex PCR, while TCRdb's copy carries only in-frame clones and drops some. The sample has over 55,000 clones; approximately 86% are singletons. The sample taken for sequencing was peripheral blood. The clonotype originates from a human donor with active COVID-19. The donor label of this sample is uncertain. The V and J genes are TRBV11-2 and TRBJ1-1; D unresolved. The CDR3 DNA reads as TGTGCCAGCAGTCTATACACTGAAGCTTTCTTT. This codes for CASSLYTEAFF.